What follows is one T cell receptor beta chain and its context. Per germline, CDR1 GTSNPN and CDR2 SVGIG (reference sequence). This CDR3 contains 14 residues. Trimming took 0 bases from V and 2 from J, leaving 8 bases between them. Data came from immunoSEQ multiplex PCR; TCRdb stores just in-frame clones and leaves some out. The data hold approximately 200,000 clones, with 80% observed a single time. This sample was included in a study of blood T cell repertoires in COVID-19. As for the study in general: Samples representing acute and convalescent COVID-19 were sourced from the United States, Italy and Spain.

This rearrangement joins TRBV30 to TRBJ1-5; no clear D gene. The clonotype originates from a middle-aged woman with acute COVID-19. Sequencing used PBMCs or T cells enriched from blood (not recorded which). Written as DNA, the CDR3 is TGTGCCTGGAGTGTTTCCCGGGGCAATCAGCCCCAGCATTTT. Encoded protein: CAWSVSRGNQPQHF.